A single sample is the source of the 12 T cell receptor beta chains below, sequenced in a study of T cells in Graves' hyperthyroidism and ophthalmopathy. Amplification of TCR beta CDR3 regions used RNA as the template. RT-PCR in the first round (using the HTBI primer set) targeted the TCR CDR3. TCRdb itself ran the multiplex PCR reads through MiXCR, one entry per CDR3 protein. The profile covers around 300,000 distinct CDR3 sequences, with about 20% appearing a single time and around 64% taken by the ten largest. Sequenced: blood. The source is a man aged 25-45 years with Graves' ophthalmopathy.

The CDR3 DNA sequence: TGTGCCAGCAGCCCCCAGGGGAGGGCATCGAATAATTCACCCCTCCACTTT. Its translation: CASSPQGRASNNSPLHF. The J gene is TRBJ1-6, the V gene TRBV7-9; D is perhaps TRBD1 (6 bases). Germline V CDR1 and CDR2: SEHNR, FQNEAQ (reference sequence). V was trimmed by 5 bases and J by 5 bases, leaving 19 bases between them. The CDR3 contains 17 residues.

This rearrangement joins TRBV24-1 to TRBJ2-2; TRBD1 agrees at 8 bases. This CDR3 is built from 14 residues. Germline lookup yields CDR1 KGHDR and CDR2 SFDVKD. V lost 4 bases, J lost 6 bases, and 3 bases stayed unmatched. CDR3 bases: TGTGCCACCAGTGAGACGACAGGGGCCGGGGAGCTGTTTTTT. Amino acids: CATSETTGAGELFF.

The genes are TRBV20-1 and TRBJ1-1; no firm D call. This CDR3 has 11 amino acids. Germline V gene sequence: CDR1 DFQATT, CDR2 SNEGSKA (reference sequence). The CDR3 nucleotides read TGCAACGCGCCCCTGAACACTGAAGCTTTCTTT. It yields the protein CNAPLNTEAFF.

The V gene is TRBV6-9, the J gene TRBJ1-4; 12 nucleotides line up with TRBD1. This CDR3 is 18 amino acids long. Germline V gene lookup returns CDR1 MNHGY and CDR2 SVAAGI. The V gene end was trimmed by 4 bases and the J gene end by 2 bases; junction bases not matched to a gene: 8. CDR3 amino acids: CASSSNRDRGRTNEKLFF. The CDR3 nucleotides read TGTGCCAGCAGTTCAAACCGGGACAGGGGGCGGACTAATGAAAAACTGTTTTTT.

The rearrangement uses TRBV7-8 and TRBJ2-2; D not certain. The CDR3 has 14 residues. Germline CDR1 is SGHVS and CDR2 is FQNEAQ. Trimming removed 2 bases at V and 7 bases at J, with 11 bases between. CDR3 residues: CASSLIRTLGELFF. CDR3 nucleotide sequence: TGTGCCAGCAGCTTAATTAGGACGCTCGGGGAGCTGTTTTTT.

Sample share makes this clonotype medium-sized. The J gene is TRBJ1-2, the V gene TRBV28; 9 bases fit TRBD1. The CDR3 loop spans 15 amino acids. V shed 10 bases, J shed 0 bases, and the junction held 9 bases outside the gene matches. CDR1 is MDHEN, CDR2 SYDVKM, per germline. CDR3 bases: TGTGCCATCCAATCTCGGGACAGGGCTAACTATGGCTACACCTTC. This sequence encodes CAIQSRDRANYGYTF.

This clonotype was found a few times. The rearrangement links TRBV9 to TRBJ1-2, with D possibly being TRBD1 (5 bases). Trimming pared 0 bases from V and 3 bases from J, leaving 9 bases between. CDR1 is SGDLS, CDR2 YYNGEE, per germline. This CDR3 contains 14 residues. As DNA, the CDR3 is TGTGCCAGCAGCGTAGGGGGGGGGGACTATGGCTACACCTTC. This encodes CASSVGGGDYGYTF.

V and J are TRBV5-1 and TRBJ2-2, with D possibly matching TRBD1 (6 bases). Germline loops: CDR1 SGHRS, CDR2 YFSETQ. The CDR3 covers 16 residues. The ends were cut back, 4 bases at V and 0 bases at J, with 13 bases in the middle. Written as DNA, the CDR3 is TGCGCCAGCAGCCCCGGGACAAATACGAACACCGGGGAGCTGTTTTTT. Its translation is CASSPGTNTNTGELFF.

This clonotype was picked up a small number of times. The V gene is TRBV19, the J gene TRBJ1-5; D is ambiguous. Germline lookup yields CDR1 LNHDA and CDR2 SQIVND (reference sequence). Trimming removed 4 bases at V and 0 bases at J, with 10 bases between. The CDR3 runs to 15 residues. The chain's CDR3 is CASSTKINSNQPQHF. Here the CDR3 DNA reads TGTGCCAGTAGTACTAAGATTAATAGCAATCAGCCCCAGCATTTT. The variable domain in full, completed from reference TRBV19 and TRBJ1-5, reads DGGITQSPKYLFRKEGQNVTLSCEQNLNHDAMYWYRQDPGQGLRLIYYSQIVNDFQKGDIAEGYSVSREKKESFPLTVTSAQKNPTAFYLCASSTKINSNQPQHFGDGTRLSIL.

This sequence joins TRBV20-1 and TRBJ1-3; TRBD1 is a possible D gene (5 bases). The germline CDR1 and CDR2 sequences are DFQATT and SNEGSKA (reference sequence). Trimming removed 7 bases at V and 0 bases at J, with 13 bases between. This CDR3 contains 14 residues. The CDR3 nucleotides are TGCAGTGTTTCACTGGGGGGCTCTGGAAACACCATATATTTT. Protein sequence: CSVSLGGSGNTIYF.

DNA for the CDR3: TGTGCCAGTAGTATTTTGGACACTAATCAGCCCCAGCATTTT. Translating gives CASSILDTNQPQHF. J is TRBJ1-5 and V is TRBV19, with D perhaps matching TRBD1 (5 bases). From germline, CDR1 is LNHDA and CDR2 SQIVND (reference sequence). The CDR3 sequence is 14 residues long. Trimming shortened V by 3 bases and J by 4 bases, and 10 bases separated the two germline ends.

This chain links TRBV7-9 with TRBJ1-5; D not resolved. Trimming pared 7 bases from V and 4 bases from J, leaving 11 bases between. Germline CDR1 reads SEHNR; CDR2 reads FQNEAQ (reference sequence). This CDR3 has 13 residues. The CDR3 loop reads CASNQSPNQPQHF. The DNA for the CDR3 is TGTGCCAGCAACCAATCCCCGAATCAGCCCCAGCATTTT. The whole variable domain, filled in from reference TRBV7-9 and TRBJ1-5, reads DTGVSQNPRHKITKRGQNVTFRCDPISEHNRLYWYRQTLGQGPEFLTYFQNEAQLEKSRLLSDRFSAERPKGSFSTLEIQRTEQGDSAMYLCASNQSPNQPQHFGDGTRLSIL.